What follows are 27 T cell receptor beta chains derived from one specimen sequenced in a study of cytomegalovirus exposure and HLA in healthy donors. The PCR used 60 Vbeta and 13 Jbeta primers. Only in-frame clones appear in the TCRdb table, and some are missing; sequencing was by immunoSEQ multiplex PCR. Among some 140,000 clones listed, nearly 80% were seen once. The sample comprised PBMCs. The receptors here all came from a man aged 25 to 45 in good health and CMV-seropositive.

The chain couples TRBV7-9 to TRBJ1-2, with TRBD1 matching 9 bases. Per germline, CDR1 SEHNR and CDR2 FQNEAQ (reference sequence). V gave up 1 base and J gave up 4 bases; unmatched junction bases: 4. The CDR3 is made up of 15 amino acids. The CDR3 region is CASSLGGTGFYGYTF. The CDR3 DNA reads TGTGCCAGCAGCTTAGGGGGGACAGGGTTCTATGGCTACACCTTC.

The rearrangement links TRBV11-3 to TRBJ2-7, with D unresolved. The length of the CDR3 is 13 residues. Germline assignment: CDR1 SGHNT and CDR2 YENEEA. V was cut by 0 bases and J by 5 bases, with 8 bases left in between. CDR3: CASSLDPEDEQYF. CDR3 DNA sequence: TGTGCCAGCAGCTTAGACCCCGAGGACGAGCAGTACTTC.

The chain links TRBV7-9 to TRBJ2-1; 7 positions agree with TRBD2. Losses at the gene ends were 4 bases for V and 0 bases for J; bases not matched to a gene: 9. CDR3 size: 17 residues. Germline CDR1 reads SEHNR; CDR2 reads FQNEAQ (reference sequence). DNA of the CDR3: TGTGCCAGCAGCTCGACTAGGACTAGAAACTCCTACAATGAGCAGTTCTTC. Translating it yields CASSSTRTRNSYNEQFF.

V and J are TRBV7-8 and TRBJ2-5; tentative D call: TRBD1 (6 bases). The V and J ends lost 3 bases and 7 bases respectively, with 24 bases between them. CDR1 and CDR2 from the germline V gene are SGHVS and FQNEAQ. The CDR3 totals 17 residues. CDR3 loop: CASSLLYNRDTRGTQYF. In DNA form, the CDR3 reads TGTGCCAGCAGCTTGTTGTATAACAGGGACACCCGTGGGACCCAGTACTTC.

The chain recombines TRBV4-2 with TRBJ2-1; D call uncertain. Per germline, CDR1 LGHNA and CDR2 YNFKEQ. This CDR3 is 12 amino acids long. V gave up 1 base and J gave up 10 bases, with 8 bases separating them. CDR3 amino acids: CASSQARVEQFF. CDR3 sequence (DNA): TGTGCCAGCAGCCAAGCACGGGTGGAGCAGTTCTTC.

The gene calls are TRBV6-5 and TRBJ2-7, with D possibly being TRBD2 (6 bases). CDR1 is MNHEY and CDR2 is SVGAGI in the germline V gene. Trimming took 5 bases from V and 3 from J, leaving 14 bases between them. This CDR3 has 14 residues. This CDR3 is CASSENLAHYEQYF. The DNA for the CDR3 is TGTGCCAGCAGTGAGAATCTAGCGCACTACGAGCAGTACTTC.

The chain joins TRBV9 to TRBJ2-4; D perhaps matches TRBD2 (7 bases). V shed 0 bases and J shed 5 bases, with 12 bases lying between them. CDR1 SGDLS and CDR2 YYNGEE come from the germline V gene. The CDR3 length is 15 residues. This CDR3 reads CASSVDGGRQNIQYF. CDR3 in DNA: TGTGCCAGCAGCGTAGACGGGGGGCGGCAAAACATTCAGTACTTC.

The sample holds one count of this clone. The chain employs TRBV6-1 and TRBJ2-7; D not resolved. Deletions cut 5 bases from V and 2 bases from J, with 10 bases between. CDR1 and CDR2 from the germline V gene are MNHNS and SASEGT. The CDR3 contains 13 residues. Written as DNA, the CDR3 is TGTGCCAGCAGTCGAGAGGCTACCTACGAGCAGTACTTC. This sequence encodes CASSREATYEQYF.

The V call is TRBV5-4, the J call TRBJ1-3; TRBD1 matches 7 bases. CDR3 length equals 17 residues. V shed 4 bases, J shed 1 base, and the junction held 11 bases outside the gene matches. In germline, CDR1 is SGHNT, CDR2 YYREEE (reference sequence). In DNA, the CDR3 is TGTGCCAGCAGCCCAGGAGGGGGCGCCGGGTCTGGAAACACCATATATTTT. Amino acid sequence: CASSPGGGAGSGNTIYF.

The chain has TRBV5-1 and TRBJ1-5; the match to TRBD1 covers 8 bases. The junction had 3 bases not matched to a gene; V was cut back by 0 bases and J by 4 bases. The CDR3 has 15 amino acids. Germline V gene lookup returns CDR1 SGHRS and CDR2 YFSETQ. CDR3 nucleotide sequence: TGCGCCAGCAGCTTGGAGACAGGGGTTAATCAGCCCCAGCATTTT. Its translation: CASSLETGVNQPQHF. Full variable domain (missing parts from reference TRBV5-1 and TRBJ1-5): KAGVTQTPRYLIKTRGQQVTLSCSPISGHRSVSWYQQTPGQGLQFLFEYFSETQRNKGNFPGRFSGRQFSNSRSEMNVSTLELGDSALYLCASSLETGVNQPQHFGDGTRLSIL.

Worth noting for this clone: A read error may produce the germline difference seen at one junction end. At the DNA level, this CDR3 is encoded by other sequences in the same sample as well. The chain links TRBV2 to TRBJ1-2; D uncertain. There are 13 residues in the CDR3. The germline V gene has CDR1 SNHLY and CDR2 FYNNEI. In DNA form, the CDR3 reads TGTGCCAGTAGTGAACTCAGAAACTATGGCTACACCTTC. Amino acid sequence: CASSELRNYGYTF.

V gene TRBV6-1 combines with J gene TRBJ2-5; no firm D call. Deletions cut 3 bases from V and 4 bases from J, with 3 bases between. This CDR3 has 11 amino acids. Germline V gene lookup returns CDR1 MNHNS and CDR2 SASEGT. The CDR3 reads CASSDLETQYF. The CDR3 DNA reads TGTGCCAGCAGTGACCTAGAGACCCAGTACTTC.

This clone showed up just a few times. This chain connects TRBV11-2 to TRBJ2-3; 9 bases agree with TRBD2. Germline loops: CDR1 SGHAT, CDR2 FQNNGV. With V trimmed by 5 bases and J by 8 bases, 11 bases remained unmatched. This CDR3 spans 15 amino acids. CDR3 residues: CASSPGGGRAATQYF. CDR3 nucleotides: TGTGCCAGCAGCCCAGGAGGCGGGAGGGCTGCTACGCAGTATTTT.

As DNA, the CDR3 is TGCGCCAGCAGTTCGACGAGGCCGATTTTTCGCCGAGGCAATGAGCAGTTCTTC. Translating it yields CASSSTRPIFRRGNEQFF. The J gene is TRBJ2-1, the V gene TRBV23-1; D not resolved. TRBV23-1 belongs to the ORF category, with a function that is uncertain. Trimming left V 5 bases short and J 6 bases short, with 26 bases between. This CDR3 region has 18 residues.

This sequence joins TRBV4-2 and TRBJ2-1, with D perhaps TRBD2 (6 bases). Trimming removed 4 bases from V and 5 bases from J, with 15 bases in between. The CDR3 extends over 15 amino acids. Germline V gene sequence: CDR1 LGHNA, CDR2 YNFKEQ. The CDR3: CASSPARERDNEQFF. For the CDR3, the DNA is TGTGCCAGCAGCCCTGCTCGCGAGCGGGACAATGAGCAGTTCTTC.

V usage is TRBV5-5 and J usage is TRBJ2-1; perhaps TRBD1 as D (6 bases). Germline V lookup: CDR1 SGHKS, CDR2 YYEKEE (reference sequence). V shed 4 bases and J shed 4 bases, with 15 bases lying between them. CDR3 length: 15 amino acids. CDR3 sequence (DNA): TGTGCCAGCAGCCAAAGGACAGACCCTTACAATGAGCAGTTCTTC. This translates into CASSQRTDPYNEQFF.

The J gene is TRBJ1-5, the V gene TRBV6-1; 8 bases map to TRBD1. The CDR3 is 15 residues long. V shed 2 bases, J shed 3 bases, and the junction held 3 bases outside the gene matches. Germline V gene lookup returns CDR1 MNHNS and CDR2 SASEGT. The DNA for the CDR3 is TGTGCCAGCAGTGAAACACAGGGGGACAATCAGCCCCAGCATTTT. It codes for CASSETQGDNQPQHF.

There are a few counts of this clone. The chain joins TRBV21-1 to TRBJ2-7; the table assigns TRBD1, which was not confirmed against the DNA. TRBV21-1 is assigned pseudogene status. This CDR3 has 17 amino acids. Here the CDR3 reads CAPGSSHQTASTYEQYF. In DNA, the CDR3 is TGTGCCCCCGGGTCGTCTCACCAGACAGCATCTACCTACGAGCAGTACTTC.

The V call is TRBV29-1, the J call TRBJ2-4; D might be TRBD2 (7 bases). This CDR3 is built from 13 residues. Trimming left V 6 bases short and J 7 bases short, with 16 bases between. CDR1 is SQVTM, CDR2 ANQGSEA, per germline. The CDR3 spells CSVEGGANNIQYF. CDR3 in DNA: TGCAGCGTCGAGGGGGGGGCTAATAACATTCAGTACTTC.

V and J are TRBV19 and TRBJ2-7; 7 bases are shared with TRBD1. V was clipped by 5 bases and J by 2 bases; unmatched bases: 6. Germline V lookup: CDR1 LNHDA, CDR2 SQIVND (reference sequence). CDR3 length: 14 residues. Here the CDR3 DNA reads TGTGCCAGTAGTCTTAGACAGGGCACCTACGAGCAGTACTTC. Translating gives CASSLRQGTYEQYF.

The V call is TRBV18, the J call TRBJ1-5; tentatively, D is TRBD1 (5 bases). This CDR3 is 16 amino acids long. Per germline, CDR1 KGHSH and CDR2 LQKENI. With 1 base removed from V and 6 bases from J, the gap between germline ends came to 16 bases. The CDR3 DNA sequence: TGTGCCAGCTCACCACTAAGCGGGAATCAGGGTCAGCCCCAGCATTTT. Protein: CASSPLSGNQGQPQHF.

This clone was counted once. The chain is built from TRBV10-3 and TRBJ2-1; 11 nucleotides align to TRBD1. Germline loops: CDR1 ENHRY, CDR2 SYGVKD. V was pared by 9 bases and J by 6 bases, with 7 bases of the junction left unmatched. The CDR3 is 14 residues long. The CDR3 region is CAMSQDRGPNEQFF. The CDR3 region has the DNA TGTGCCATGTCCCAGGACAGGGGGCCCAATGAGCAGTTCTTC.

This clone has more than one count but fewer than ten. This chain links TRBV19 with TRBJ2-4; D not certain. From germline, CDR1 is LNHDA and CDR2 SQIVND (reference sequence). Trimming shortened V by 5 bases and J by 8 bases, and 16 bases separated the two germline ends. The CDR3 consists of 14 residues. The CDR3, as DNA: TGTGCCAGTAGTCGCATGGCCGCCGGAGACATTCAGTACTTC. It is translated as CASSRMAAGDIQYF.

V and J are TRBV18 and TRBJ2-7, with unresolved D. Per the germline V gene, CDR1 is KGHSH and CDR2 is LQKENI. This CDR3 spans 14 amino acids. The V gene lost 1 base and the J gene lost 1 base, with 8 bases spanning the gap. The CDR3: CASSPQQQSYEQYF. The CDR3 DNA is TGTGCCAGCTCACCACAGCAACAGTCCTACGAGCAGTACTTC.

This clone came up a few times. The chain combines TRBV5-4 with TRBJ2-7; D unresolved. V was pared by 4 bases and J by 0 bases, with 11 bases between. This CDR3 contains 14 residues. Germline CDR1 reads SGHNT; CDR2 reads YYREEE (reference sequence). CDR3 DNA sequence: TGTGCCAGCAGCCCCTCGCCAGACTCCTACGAGCAGTACTTC. Its protein is CASSPSPDSYEQYF.

The rearrangement joins TRBV5-1 to TRBJ2-7; 8 bases map to TRBD1. V lost 0 bases and J lost 4; bases outside the gene matches: 3. Per the germline V gene, CDR1 is SGHRS and CDR2 is YFSETQ. This CDR3 contains 14 residues. CDR3 region: CASSLATGEYEQYF. DNA for the CDR3: TGCGCCAGCAGCTTGGCGACAGGGGAATACGAGCAGTACTTC.

This rearrangement joins TRBV5-1 to TRBJ1-1; tentatively, D is TRBD1 (5 bases). The CDR3 extends over 14 amino acids. Germline CDR1 SGHRS, CDR2 YFSETQ. Trimming removed 4 bases at V and 1 base at J, with 11 bases between. The DNA for the CDR3 is TGCGCCAGCAGCAGTACGACAGCGAACACTGAAGCTTTCTTT. It encodes CASSSTTANTEAFF.